The following is a TCR beta chain sequence with its context. The data originate from a study of blood T cell repertoires in COVID-19. Across the study: COVID-19 samples from acute and convalescent phases originated in the United States, Italy and Spain. T cells, B-cell-depleted T cells, or PBMCs provided the cDNA or gDNA that served as material.

CDR1 is MNHEY and CDR2 is SVGEGT in the germline V gene. V trimming: 4 bases; J trimming: 7 bases; junction bases outside the gene matches: 1. There are 12 residues in the CDR3. As handled by the study authors: Quantification of nucleated cells was approximated via reference gene primer amplification. The assay was immunoSEQ multiplex PCR, and TCRdb's table has in-frame clones only and misses some. V, J and clone size reflect that table, while D and trimming were determined from the DNA. This sample yields about 140,000 clones, of which 84% are seen a single time; approximately 6.1% belongs to the top ten.

The chain couples TRBV6-2 or TRBV6-3 to TRBJ2-1; 7 nucleotides match TRBD1. The TCR comes from a human donor in a cohort sampled during active COVID-19. The sequenced sample was peripheral blood. The DNA of the CDR3 is TGTGCCAGCAGTTTACAGGGGAATGAGCAGTTCTTC. Protein product: CASSLQGNEQFF.